Reported below is one T cell receptor beta chain. The CDR3 is made up of 15 amino acids. The V gene lost 6 bases and the J gene lost 5 bases, with 17 bases spanning the gap. Looked up from germline, CDR1 is SGHVS and CDR2 is FQNEAQ. This sample stems from a study of response to subunit inactivated influenza vaccine. TCRdb processed the RT-PCR reads anew with MiXCR; each CDR3 protein has one entry. Among around 570,000 distinct CDR3 sequences listed, less than 8% were seen once. This chain connects TRBV7-8 to TRBJ1-3; maybe TRBD1 (5 bases). This material consisted of PBMCs from blood, taken less than 30 months after vaccination. The sequence was obtained from a man aged 50 to 69 who received an inactivated influenza vaccine. The CDR3 DNA is TGTGCCAGCAGGCCAGGGTTGGGGCGGCGAAACACCATATATTTT. Protein sequence: CASRPGLGRRNTIYF.